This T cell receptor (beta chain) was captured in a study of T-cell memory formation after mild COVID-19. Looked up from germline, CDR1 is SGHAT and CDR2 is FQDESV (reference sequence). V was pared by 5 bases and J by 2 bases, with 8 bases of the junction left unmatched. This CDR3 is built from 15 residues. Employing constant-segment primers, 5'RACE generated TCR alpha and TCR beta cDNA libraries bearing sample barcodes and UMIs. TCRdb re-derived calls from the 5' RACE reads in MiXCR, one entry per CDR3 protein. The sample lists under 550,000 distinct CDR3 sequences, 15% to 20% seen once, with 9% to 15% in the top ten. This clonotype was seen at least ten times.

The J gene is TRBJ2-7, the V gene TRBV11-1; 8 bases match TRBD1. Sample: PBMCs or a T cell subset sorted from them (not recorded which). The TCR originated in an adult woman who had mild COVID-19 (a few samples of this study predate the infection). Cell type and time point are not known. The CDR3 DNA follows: TGTGCCAGCAGCCGCGGGGCACAGGGGGCCTACGAGCAGTACTTC. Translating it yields CASSRGAQGAYEQYF.